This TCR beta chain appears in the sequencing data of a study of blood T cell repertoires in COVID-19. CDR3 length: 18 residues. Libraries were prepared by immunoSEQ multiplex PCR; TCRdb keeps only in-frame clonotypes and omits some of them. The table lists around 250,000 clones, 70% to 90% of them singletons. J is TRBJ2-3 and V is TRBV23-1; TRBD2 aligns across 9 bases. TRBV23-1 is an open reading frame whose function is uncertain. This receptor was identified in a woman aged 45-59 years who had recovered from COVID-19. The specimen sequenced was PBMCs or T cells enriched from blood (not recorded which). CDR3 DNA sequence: TGCCCCCGCCGCCGGGGGGGATCCGTAGCGGGAGAATCGGATACGCAGTATTTT. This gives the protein CPRRRGGSVAGESDTQYF.